This T cell receptor (beta chain) was recorded in a study of CD4 T cells in relation to SARS-CoV-2 and coronaviruses. Study-level background: ViraFEST: approximately 10-day antigen culture of PBMCs, then TCR beta CDR3 sequencing. Median patient age was roughly 36 years, spanning 21 to 72 years. Study-wide points: Memory recall responses, not primary responses primed in culture, are what the assay detects. Monoreactive clones expanded significantly more to SARS-CoV-2 than crossreactive clones did.

Turning to this clone: Its antigen is as yet unknown.

This table comes from immunoSEQ multiplex PCR, and its TCRdb copy is limited to in-frame clones, with some not included. The sample has about 34,000 clones, about 70% seen once. The V end was cut by 5 bases, the J end by 4 bases, with 18 bases between. The CDR3 sequence is 15 residues long. Germline V gives CDR1 SGHRS, CDR2 YFSETQ. This sequence was found in an adult with COVID-19. Sequenced input: memory CD4+ T cells from PBMCs, cultured in vitro. The J gene is TRBJ1-2, the V gene TRBV5-1; a possible D gene is TRBD1 (6 bases). Written as DNA, the CDR3 is TGCGCCAGCAGGCCCCGGACAGATTTCGGCTATGGCTACACCTTC. It is translated as CASRPRTDFGYGYTF. The variable domain in full, with the rest retrieved from reference TRBV5-1 and TRBJ1-2, is KAGVTQTPRYLIKTRGQQVTLSCSPISGHRSVSWYQQTPGQGLQFLFEYFSETQRNKGNFPGRFSGRQFSNSRSEMNVSTLELGDSALYLCASRPRTDFGYGYTFGSGTRLTVV.